This T cell receptor beta chain comes out of a study of human T cells and chemical hapten exposure. The CDR3 sequence is 17 residues long. The junction had 5 bases not matched to a gene; V was cut back by 0 bases and J by 2 bases. Germline CDR1 reads SGHRS; CDR2 reads YFSETQ. A word on this clonotype: The antigen remains unidentified.

Indicated time point: patch test 2, 6 weeks after DPC sensitization. Treatment specified: therapeutic diphenylcyclopropenone sensitization with weekly scalp DPC. Each patch test followed a blood draw. Overall study findings and caveats: Compared with pre-sensitization or healthy control sets, expanded TCRs clustered more. DPC sensitization left the count of TCRs above 1 in 1000 unchanged.

TCRdb reprocessed the RACE reads with MiXCR, giving one entry per CDR3 protein. The sample shows approximately 40,000 distinct CDR3 sequences, around 3.2% of them seen only once. Sequences were derived from whole blood, sampled in connection with sensitization to the hapten diphenylcyclopropenone (DPC). This receptor was taken from a man aged 35-49 years with alopecia areata. Some clones in this sample may be carry-over from other donors' samples. The chain is built from TRBV5-1 and TRBJ2-3; 11 nucleotides match TRBD2. DNA for the CDR3: TGCGCCAGCAGCTTGGAACTAGCGGGAGATGTCACAGATACGCAGTATTTT. Its translation: CASSLELAGDVTDTQYF.